This TCR beta chain was profiled in a study of T cell repertoires in cytomegalovirus infection. On the study more broadly: In the study, CMV epitopes included recently identified HLA-C-restricted and well-studied HLA-B-restricted ones. The public TCR beta signatures pointed to both CMV infection and matching HLA type. The study, taken as a whole, reports: Frequencies of public TCR beta families were cumulated, and this identified carriers of CMV plus the relevant HLA.

The table lists this clonotype with a few counts. Its antigen is unknown. TCRdb fed the reads into MiXCR, producing one record per CDR3 protein. This table has a few hundred thousand distinct CDR3 sequences, 30% to 40% appearing once. Material: cultured PBMCs, obtained from culture after CMV antigen stimulation. This TCR was sampled from a human donor in good health (CMV status not recorded). Some clones in this sample may be carry-over from other donors' samples.

The CDR3 loop is CASSQDLGDYGYTF. The CDR3, as DNA: TGCGCCAGCAGCCAAGATCTGGGGGACTATGGCTACACCTTC. The J gene is TRBJ1-2, the V gene TRBV4-1, with a tentative D call TRBD1 (5 bases). Germline-derived CDR1 and CDR2 are MGHRA and YSYEKL. The CDR3 has 14 amino acids. Trimming pared 0 bases from V and 3 bases from J, leaving 8 bases between.